Presented here are 14 T cell receptor beta chains from one specimen sequenced in a study of shared clonotypes between healthy human individuals. Using immunoSEQ multiplex PCR, the repertoire was profiled, and TCRdb retains in-frame clones only, with some absent. In the table there are over 2 million clones, approximately 90% of which are singletons. The sequenced material came from naive CD4+ T cells from PBMCs. Subset here: CD45RA+ positively selected. All receptors come from a man in his late teens or twenties in good health. Some clones in this sample may be carry-over from other donors' samples.

This clone was counted once. The chain links TRBV5-1 to TRBJ1-2; D gene ambiguous. The CDR3 spans 14 residues. The V end lost 0 bases, the J end lost 4 bases, and 10 bases lay between the germline ends. CDR1 and CDR2 from the germline V gene are SGHRS and YFSETQ. CDR3 region: CASSLGIGGYGYTF. In DNA form, the CDR3 reads TGCGCCAGCAGCTTGGGTATTGGAGGCTATGGCTACACCTTC.

The chain couples TRBV10-3 to TRBJ2-7, with D possibly matching TRBD2 (6 bases). Germline-derived CDR1 and CDR2 are ENHRY and SYGVKD. V was clipped by 6 bases and J by 3 bases, with 18 bases between them. This CDR3 has 15 amino acids. The CDR3 DNA reads as TGTGCCATCAGCAAGACTAGTCTACCTAACTACGAGCAGTACTTC. It encodes CAISKTSLPNYEQYF.

The chain joins TRBV6-5 to TRBJ2-1; maybe TRBD1 (5 bases). The V end lost 2 bases, the J end lost 4 bases, and 12 bases lay between the germline ends. This CDR3 spans 15 amino acids. Germline V gives CDR1 MNHEY, CDR2 SVGAGI. The CDR3 here is CASSYQVTVYNEQFF. In DNA, the CDR3 is TGTGCCAGCAGTTACCAGGTGACAGTATACAATGAGCAGTTCTTC.

The chain combines TRBV7-3 with TRBJ2-1, with 8 bases fitting TRBD2. The V gene's germline CDR1 is SGHTA and CDR2 FQGTGA. The CDR3 spans 15 residues. V gave up 2 bases and J gave up 8 bases; unmatched junction bases: 8. The DNA for the CDR3 is TGTGCCAGCAGCTTAGGCGAGGGGACTAGGTATGAGCAGTTCTTC. This gives the protein CASSLGEGTRYEQFF.

This clone is a singleton in its sample. The identical CDR3 is also encoded by other nucleotide sequences in the sample. The rearrangement links TRBV19 to TRBJ1-1; 8 bases align to TRBD1. Unmatched junction bases numbered 1, after V lost 3 bases and J lost 1 base. Germline V gives CDR1 LNHDA, CDR2 SQIVND (reference sequence). CDR3 length equals 14 residues. This chain's CDR3 is CASSIGQGNTEAFF. As DNA, the CDR3 is TGTGCCAGTAGTATCGGACAGGGGAACACTGAAGCTTTCTTT.

CDR3: CASSSLLGGNTIYF. The CDR3 DNA sequence: TGTGCCAGCAGCTCTCTCTTGGGGGGAAACACCATATATTTT. The chain couples TRBV7-9 to TRBJ1-3, with no clear D. Trimming left V 4 bases short and J 4 bases short, with 11 bases between. CDR3 size: 14 residues. Germline V lookup: CDR1 SEHNR, CDR2 FQNEAQ (reference sequence).

This chain joins TRBV15 and TRBJ2-1; 12 bases fit TRBD2. The CDR3 covers 16 residues. J was trimmed by 3 bases and V by 3 bases; bases with no gene match: 3. The germline gives CDR1 LNHNV, CDR2 YYDKDF (reference sequence). DNA of the CDR3: TGTGCCACCAGCAGCCGACTAGCGGGAGACTACAATGAGCAGTTCTTC. Its translation: CATSSRLAGDYNEQFF. The full variable domain, in which reference TRBV15 and TRBJ2-1 provide the parts outside the CDR3, is DAMVIQNPRYQVTQFGKPVTLSCSQTLNHNVMYWYQQKSSQAPKLLFHYYDKDFNNEADTPDNFQSRRPNTSFCFLDIRSPGLGDTAMYLCATSSRLAGDYNEQFFGPGTRLTVL.

This clone was counted only a few times. The genes are TRBV4-1 and TRBJ1-1, with a tentative D call TRBD1 (6 bases). CDR1 is MGHRA and CDR2 is YSYEKL in the germline V gene. The length of the CDR3 is 17 residues. Trimming removed 1 base from V and 4 bases from J, with 19 bases in between. CDR3 DNA sequence: TGCGCCAGCAGCCAAGTGGCGGGGGCCCGGCCATCCACTGAAGCTTTCTTT. Protein product: CASSQVAGARPSTEAFF.

A note on this clone: Other DNA variants within this sample encode the same CDR3. The rearrangement joins TRBV19 to TRBJ2-3, with D perhaps TRBD1 (6 bases). The CDR3 totals 14 residues. V gave up 6 bases and J gave up 6 bases, with 16 bases separating them. Germline CDR1 is LNHDA and CDR2 is SQIVND (reference sequence). CDR3 DNA sequence: TGTGCCAGTAGCTCTCGTGGGGGCGCGGATACGCAGTATTTT. Protein: CASSSRGGADTQYF.

Here the CDR3 DNA reads TGTGCCAGCAGCGCTCAGGTCTACAATGAGCAGTTCTTC. Translating it yields CASSAQVYNEQFF. The rearrangement links TRBV6-5 to TRBJ2-1; no reliable D call. Germline V lookup: CDR1 MNHEY, CDR2 SVGAGI. V lost 6 bases and J 3 bases, leaving 9 bases between the germline ends. The CDR3 totals 13 residues.

V and J are TRBV2 and TRBJ1-2; D is unclear. V was cut by 8 bases and J by 2 bases, with 12 bases left in between. The V gene's germline CDR1 is SNHLY and CDR2 FYNNEI. The length of the CDR3 is 13 residues. The CDR3 sequence: CASPKASNYGYTF. The CDR3 nucleotides read TGTGCCAGCCCTAAGGCATCGAACTATGGCTACACCTTC.

This clone came up once. The gene calls are TRBV7-2 and TRBJ2-6; D gene ambiguous. The CDR3 has 18 residues. V lost 4 bases to trimming and J lost 1 base, with 17 bases between them. CDR1 and CDR2 from the germline V gene are SGHTA and FQGNSA. Here the CDR3 reads CASSSRMALESGANVLTF. The CDR3, as DNA: TGTGCCAGCAGCTCTCGCATGGCCCTCGAATCTGGGGCCAACGTCCTGACTTTC. The variable domain in full, with the rest retrieved from reference TRBV7-2 and TRBJ2-6, is GAGVSQSPSNKVTEKGKDVELRCDPISGHTALYWYRQSLGQGLEFLIYFQGNSAPDKSGLPSDRFSAERTGGSVSTLTIQRTQQEDSAVYLCASSSRMALESGANVLTFGAGSRLTVL.

The rearrangement uses TRBV5-1 and TRBJ2-7; D is uncertain. The CDR3 is 15 residues long. Germline V gives CDR1 SGHRS, CDR2 YFSETQ. V lost 0 bases, J lost 6 bases, and 16 bases lay in between. CDR3 protein: CASSLAWDPPSEQYF. Here the CDR3 DNA reads TGCGCCAGCAGCTTGGCGTGGGATCCCCCCTCCGAGCAGTACTTC.

This clone was counted a single time. The sample contains more than one DNA sequence encoding this CDR3. CDR3 coding DNA: TGTGCCAGCAGCCCCCGACTAGCGGGCGTATACAATGAGCAGTTCTTC. Translation: CASSPRLAGVYNEQFF. This chain links TRBV11-2 with TRBJ2-1; 10 bases are shared with TRBD2. This CDR3 is 16 amino acids long. V lost 5 bases, J lost 4 bases, and 8 bases stayed unmatched. The V gene's germline CDR1 is SGHAT and CDR2 FQNNGV.